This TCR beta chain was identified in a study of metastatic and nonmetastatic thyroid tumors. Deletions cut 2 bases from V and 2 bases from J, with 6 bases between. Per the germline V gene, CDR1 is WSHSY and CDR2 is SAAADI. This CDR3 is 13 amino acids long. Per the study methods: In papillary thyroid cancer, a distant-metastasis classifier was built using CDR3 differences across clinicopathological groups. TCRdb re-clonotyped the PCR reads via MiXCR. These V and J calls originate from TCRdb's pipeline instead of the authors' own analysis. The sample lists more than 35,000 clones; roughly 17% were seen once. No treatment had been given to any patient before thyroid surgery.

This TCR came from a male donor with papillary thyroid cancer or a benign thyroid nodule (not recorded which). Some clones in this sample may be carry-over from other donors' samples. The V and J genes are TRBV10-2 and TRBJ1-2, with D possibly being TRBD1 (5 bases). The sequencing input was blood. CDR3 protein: CASSEGGNYGYTF. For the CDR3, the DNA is TGCGCCAGCAGTGAGGGGGGGAACTATGGCTACACCTTC.